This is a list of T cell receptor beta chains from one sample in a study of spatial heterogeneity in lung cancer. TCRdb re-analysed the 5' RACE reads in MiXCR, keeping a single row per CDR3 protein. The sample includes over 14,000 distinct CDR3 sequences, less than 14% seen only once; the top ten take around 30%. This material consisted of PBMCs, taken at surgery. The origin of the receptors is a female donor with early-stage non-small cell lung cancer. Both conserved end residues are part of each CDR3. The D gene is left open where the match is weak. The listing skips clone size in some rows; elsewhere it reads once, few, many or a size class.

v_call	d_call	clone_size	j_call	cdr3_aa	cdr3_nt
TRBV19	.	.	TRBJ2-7	CASSPRGVTGEQYF	TGTGCCAGTAGTCCCCGAGGAGTTACAGGGGAGCAGTACTTC
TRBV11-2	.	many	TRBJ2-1	CASRTGGNEQFF	TGTGCCAGCCGCACTGGGGGTAATGAGCAGTTCTTC
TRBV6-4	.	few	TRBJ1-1	CASSVEMNTEAFF	TGTGCCAGCAGTGTAGAGATGAACACTGAAGCTTTCTTT
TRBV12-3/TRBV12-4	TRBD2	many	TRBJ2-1	CASSPGLAGIDEQFF	TGTGCCAGCAGTCCCGGACTAGCGGGCATAGATGAGCAGTTCTTC
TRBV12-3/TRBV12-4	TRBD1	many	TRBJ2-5	CASSFGGQGETQYF	TGTGCCAGCAGTTTTGGCGGACAGGGAGAGACCCAGTACTTC
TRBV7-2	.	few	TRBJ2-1	CASSLALGAYNEQFF	TGTGCCAGCAGCTTAGCCCTAGGAGCCTACAATGAGCAGTTCTTC
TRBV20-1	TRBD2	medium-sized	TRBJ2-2	CSASSGGGGGTGELFF	TGCAGTGCTAGTTCCGGTGGCGGGGGGGGCACCGGGGAGCTGTTTTTT
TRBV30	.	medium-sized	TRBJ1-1	CAWTRRNTEAFF	TGTGCCTGGACCAGGCGGAACACTGAAGCTTTCTTT
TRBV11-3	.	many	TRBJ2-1	CASSSAGYSYNEQFF	TGTGCCAGCAGCTCCGCAGGGTACTCCTACAATGAGCAGTTCTTC
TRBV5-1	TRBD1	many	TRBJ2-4	CASSPSQGANIQYF	TGCGCCAGCAGCCCGTCGCAGGGGGCAAACATTCAGTACTTC
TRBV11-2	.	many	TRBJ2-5	CASSLAFRETQYF	TGTGCCAGCAGCTTGGCTTTCCGAGAGACCCAGTACTTC
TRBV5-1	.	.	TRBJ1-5	CASSLRGGSNQPQHF	TGCGCCAGCAGCTTGAGGGGTGGAAGCAATCAGCCCCAGCATTTT
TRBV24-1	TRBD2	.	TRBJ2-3	CATSDSRLAGYTDTQYF	TGTGCCACCAGTGATTCAAGACTAGCGGGGTATACAGATACGCAGTATTTT
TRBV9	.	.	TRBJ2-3	CASSVEALTDTQYF	TGTGCCAGCAGCGTAGAGGCTCTCACAGATACGCAGTATTTT
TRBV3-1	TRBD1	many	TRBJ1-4	CASSQAIFGTGGKKLFF	TGTGCCAGCAGCCAAGCTATTTTCGGGACAGGGGGGAAAAAACTGTTTTTT
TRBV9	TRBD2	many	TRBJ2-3	CASSVVDSGDTSTDTQYF	TGTGCCAGCAGCGTAGTCGATAGCGGGGACACTAGCACAGATACGCAGTATTTT
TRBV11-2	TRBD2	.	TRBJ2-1	CASSFPGLAGVNEQFF	TGTGCCAGCAGCTTCCCGGGACTAGCGGGTGTCAATGAGCAGTTCTTC
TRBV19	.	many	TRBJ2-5	CASSQSGSNGETQYF	TGTGCCAGTAGTCAGTCTGGTAGTAATGGGGAGACCCAGTACTTC
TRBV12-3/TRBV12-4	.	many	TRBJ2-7	CASSFQAESSYEQYF	TGTGCCAGCAGTTTCCAAGCGGAGAGCTCCTACGAGCAGTACTTC
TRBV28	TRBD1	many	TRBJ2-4	CASSPGQGLAKNIQYF	TGTGCCAGCAGCCCGGGACAGGGCCTTGCCAAAAACATTCAGTACTTC